Following are 32 T cell receptor beta chains from one sample sequenced in a study of PD-1 blockade in classical Hodgkin lymphoma. Every patient experienced relapse after autologous stem cell transplantation, and brentuximab vedotin exposure varied. The method was immunoSEQ multiplex PCR; TCRdb's version includes in-frame clones alone and lacks a portion of them. This sample has approximately 10,000 clones, with 70% to 90% found just once. Here the sequenced sample was peripheral blood mononuclear cells (PBMCs), taken at baseline. These receptors came from a human donor with classical Hodgkin lymphoma.

This CDR3 reads CASSGRAGAEAFF. The CDR3 DNA reads as TGTGCCAGCAGCGGGCGCGCGGGGGCTGAAGCTTTCTTT. The V gene is TRBV7-6, the J gene TRBJ1-1; weak D call: TRBD1 (5 bases). This CDR3 is 13 amino acids long. CDR1 and CDR2 (germline): SGHVS, FNYEAQ. V was shortened by 5 bases and J by 6 bases, with 13 bases between the two germline ends.

In its sample, this clone was seen once. This chain links TRBV14 with TRBJ2-5, with a tentative D call TRBD2 (5 bases). The V gene lost 4 bases and the J gene lost 0 bases, with 18 bases spanning the gap. The CDR3 is 17 residues long. The germline CDR1 and CDR2 sequences are SGHDN and FVKESK. DNA for the CDR3: TGTGCCAGCAGCCCATCCAATCTCTGGGGAGACCAAGAGACCCAGTACTTC. Translated: CASSPSNLWGDQETQYF.

The genes are TRBV14 and TRBJ1-1, with 7 bases aligning to TRBD1. V lost 3 bases, J lost 4 bases, and 2 bases stayed unmatched. CDR1 and CDR2 from the germline V gene are SGHDN and FVKESK. The CDR3 totals 13 residues. The CDR3 loop is CASSQGQTTEAFF. DNA for the CDR3: TGTGCCAGCAGCCAGGGACAGACCACTGAAGCTTTCTTT.

This clone qualifies as medium-sized. This rearrangement joins TRBV12-5 to TRBJ2-1; D may be TRBD2 (5 bases). CDR1 LGHNT and CDR2 FRNRAP come from the germline V gene. The CDR3 consists of 16 residues. Trimming took off 1 base at V and 5 bases at J, with 15 bases between the two ends. The CDR3, as DNA: TGTGCTAGTGGTTTGGCTTCGGACTTTACGAACAATGAGCAGTTCTTC. Its protein product is CASGLASDFTNNEQFF.

V and J are TRBV5-8 and TRBJ2-1; D perhaps matches TRBD2 (5 bases). V lost 4 bases and J 5 bases, leaving 13 bases between the germline ends. The germline CDR1 and CDR2 sequences are SGHTS and YDEGEE. This CDR3 has 14 amino acids. The CDR3 region has the DNA TGTGCCAGCAGCAAGAGGGCAGAACACAATGAGCAGTTCTTC. This encodes CASSKRAEHNEQFF.

This clone has only one observation. V gene TRBV16 combines with J gene TRBJ1-6; the match to TRBD1 covers 9 bases. The germline V gene encodes CDR1 KGHSY and CDR2 FQNENV. The CDR3 is made up of 15 amino acids. Trimming at V came to 0 bases and at J to 8 bases, leaving 2 bases not matched to a gene. This CDR3 is CASSQSGQGDSPLHF. The CDR3 nucleotides read TGTGCCAGCAGCCAATCGGGACAGGGTGATTCACCCCTCCACTTT.

The chain carries TRBV5-5 and TRBJ2-5; D unclear. This CDR3 has 12 amino acids. Trimming pared 3 bases from V and 5 bases from J, leaving 8 bases between. Germline CDR1 SGHKS, CDR2 YYEKEE (reference sequence). Here the CDR3 reads CASSSPLETQYF. CDR3 DNA sequence: TGTGCCAGCAGCTCTCCTTTGGAGACCCAGTACTTC.

V usage is TRBV6-1 and J usage is TRBJ1-5; tentatively, D is TRBD1 (5 bases). Germline CDR1 and CDR2: MNHNS and SASEGT. With 3 bases removed from V and 3 bases from J, the gap between germline ends came to 9 bases. The length of the CDR3 is 14 residues. CDR3 DNA sequence: TGTGCCAGCAGTGAGGGACCGGTCAATCAGCCCCAGCATTTT. It is translated as CASSEGPVNQPQHF.

V gene TRBV7-2 combines with J gene TRBJ1-6; D is ambiguous. Germline V lookup: CDR1 SGHTA, CDR2 FQGNSA. V was cut by 5 bases and J by 5 bases, with 16 bases left in between. This CDR3 comprises 16 residues. CDR3 loop: CASSPGPYPNNSPLHF. CDR3 bases: TGTGCCAGCAGCCCCGGACCCTACCCGAATAATTCACCCCTCCACTTT. The entire variable domain, with the rest obtained from reference TRBV7-2 and TRBJ1-6, is as follows: GAGVSQSPSNKVTEKGKDVELRCDPISGHTALYWYRQSLGQGLEFLIYFQGNSAPDKSGLPSDRFSAERTGGSVSTLTIQRTQQEDSAVYLCASSPGPYPNNSPLHFGNGTRLTVT.

The rearrangement uses TRBV5-1 and TRBJ2-6; D is uncertain. The V and J ends lost 0 bases and 1 base respectively, with 5 bases between them. The CDR3 has 15 residues. Looked up from germline, CDR1 is SGHRS and CDR2 is YFSETQ. The CDR3 is CASSLVQSGANVLTF. In DNA form, the CDR3 reads TGCGCCAGCAGCTTGGTGCAATCTGGGGCCAACGTCCTGACTTTC.

With regard to this clone: The same CDR3 also results from other DNA sequences found in this sample. The rearrangement joins TRBV5-1 to TRBJ2-7, with D possibly TRBD2 on 7 matching bases. Germline CDR1 reads SGHRS; CDR2 reads YFSETQ. V was trimmed by 2 bases and J by 2 bases, leaving 11 bases between them. The CDR3 sequence is 14 residues long. The CDR3 here is CASSLGGGTYEQYF. CDR3 bases: TGCGCCAGCAGCTTAGGGGGAGGGACCTACGAGCAGTACTTC.

The chain recombines TRBV6-1 with TRBJ2-1, with 9 bases that match TRBD1. V was clipped by 2 bases and J by 3 bases; unmatched bases: 2. From germline, CDR1 is MNHNS and CDR2 SASEGT. CDR3 size: 15 residues. CDR3 region: CASSEWTGDYNEQFF. Here the CDR3 DNA reads TGTGCCAGCAGTGAATGGACAGGGGACTACAATGAGCAGTTCTTC.

This chain connects TRBV29-1 to TRBJ2-3, with D hard to call. The CDR3 is 14 amino acids. Trimming shortened V by 3 bases and J by 0 bases, and 10 bases separated the two germline ends. CDR1 is SQVTM, CDR2 ANQGSEA, per germline. Here the CDR3 reads CSVEVLLSTDTQYF. CDR3 in DNA: TGCAGCGTTGAGGTCCTCCTTAGCACAGATACGCAGTATTTT.

V is TRBV7-3 and J is TRBJ1-1, with D possibly TRBD1 on 5 matching bases. This CDR3 is built from 14 residues. With 2 bases removed from V and 5 bases from J, the gap between germline ends came to 12 bases. Germline V gene data show CDR1 as SGHTA and CDR2 as FQGTGA. CDR3: CASSLYGRGTEAFF. In nucleotides, the CDR3 is TGTGCCAGCAGCTTATATGGAAGGGGAACTGAAGCTTTCTTT.

V and J are TRBV6-6 and TRBJ2-2; D unresolved. The CDR3 is 13 residues long. CDR1 is MNHNY, CDR2 SVGAGI, per germline (reference sequence). Trimming removed 7 bases at V and 5 bases at J, with 11 bases between. CDR3 DNA sequence: TGTGCCAGCACCAGACGGGCAACCGGGGAGCTGTTTTTT. Protein sequence: CASTRRATGELFF.

This clone has just a few counts. The V call is TRBV27, the J call TRBJ1-2; 7 nucleotides align to TRBD1. With V trimmed by 0 bases and J by 8 bases, 3 bases remained unmatched. Per germline, CDR1 MNHEY and CDR2 SMNVEV (reference sequence). CDR3 length: 13 amino acids. Here the CDR3 reads CASSLSGGAGYTF. CDR3 bases: TGTGCCAGCAGTTTATCAGGGGGCGCGGGCTACACCTTC.

CDR3 nucleotides: TGTGCCAGCAGTTTATTGCTGGGGGATCAGCCCCAGCATTTT. It translates to CASSLLLGDQPQHF. V gene TRBV28 combines with J gene TRBJ1-5; tentative D call: TRBD1 (5 bases). Germline V gives CDR1 MDHEN, CDR2 SYDVKM. V was trimmed by 1 base and J by 5 bases, leaving 9 bases between them. The CDR3 is made up of 14 amino acids.

V is TRBV30 and J is TRBJ2-3; D not resolved. The germline gives CDR1 GTSNPN, CDR2 SVGIG (reference sequence). V was shortened by 3 bases and J by 0 bases, with 10 bases between the two germline ends. CDR3 length equals 14 residues. The CDR3 reads CAWRGAPSTDTQYF. The CDR3 DNA reads as TGTGCCTGGAGAGGAGCGCCCAGCACAGATACGCAGTATTTT.

This sequence joins TRBV7-2 and TRBJ1-2; 8 nucleotides line up with TRBD1. The germline CDR1 and CDR2 sequences are SGHTA and FQGNSA. Germline trimming cut 1 base from V and 3 bases from J; bases unmatched to any gene: 7. CDR3 length: 16 amino acids. Written as DNA, the CDR3 is TGTGCCAGCAGCTTAGGACCACTGACAGGGGACTATGGCTACACCTTC. Amino acid sequence: CASSLGPLTGDYGYTF.

The chain links TRBV27 to TRBJ2-2; D gene unclear. The CDR3 is made up of 13 amino acids. Per the germline V gene, CDR1 is MNHEY and CDR2 is SMNVEV (reference sequence). Trimming pared 3 bases from V and 1 base from J, leaving 3 bases between. The CDR3, as DNA: TGTGCCAGCAGTTTCCAGAACACCGGGGAGCTGTTTTTT. This codes for CASSFQNTGELFF.

In DNA, the CDR3 is TGTGCCAGCAGCTTGTACAGGGGGCGGTCCCGGGACAATGAGCAGTTCTTC. It encodes CASSLYRGRSRDNEQFF. The V and J genes are TRBV7-2 and TRBJ2-1, with 9 bases matching TRBD1. The CDR3 extends over 17 amino acids. With V trimmed by 3 bases and J by 5 bases, 11 bases remained unmatched. Germline loops: CDR1 SGHTA, CDR2 FQGNSA.

This chain links TRBV5-5 with TRBJ1-3; a weak D match, TRBD1 (5 bases). The CDR3 has 13 amino acids. Trimming shortened V by 6 bases and J by 8 bases, and 15 bases separated the two germline ends. The germline V gene has CDR1 SGHKS and CDR2 YYEKEE (reference sequence). CDR3: CASTISPRDTIYF. Here the CDR3 DNA reads TGTGCCAGCACCATCAGCCCCAGGGACACCATATATTTT.

V and J are TRBV7-2 and TRBJ2-2; no definite D call. CDR3 length: 14 amino acids. The germline V and J ends were trimmed by 3 bases and 1 base, with 6 bases remaining between them. Germline values: CDR1 SGHTA, CDR2 FQGNSA. CDR3 in DNA: TGTGCCAGCAGCTTTCTGCGGAACACCGGGGAGCTGTTTTTT. Its protein is CASSFLRNTGELFF.

A few counts support this clone. Other nucleotide sequences from this sample produce the same CDR3. This chain uses TRBV6-6 with TRBJ2-1, with unresolved D. In germline, CDR1 is MNHNY, CDR2 SVGAGI (reference sequence). CDR3 length: 10 amino acids. The V end lost 2 bases, the J end lost 10 bases, and 3 bases lay between the germline ends. In DNA form, the CDR3 reads TGTGCCAGCAGTTACGGAGAGCAGTTCTTC. Translating it yields CASSYGEQFF.

J is TRBJ2-3 and V is TRBV5-1; 11 bases line up with TRBD2. The CDR3 consists of 17 residues. J gave up 2 bases and V 4 bases, and 9 bases lay outside the gene matches. Germline V gene data show CDR1 as SGHRS and CDR2 as YFSETQ. The CDR3 nucleotides are TGCGCCAGCAGCACCTATCCGACTAGCGGGGCCACAGATACGCAGTATTTT. The encoded protein is CASSTYPTSGATDTQYF.

The rearrangement joins TRBV7-3 to TRBJ1-1; 7 bases map to TRBD1. V lost 3 bases and J lost 0; bases outside the gene matches: 13. The CDR3 loop spans 18 amino acids. CDR1 SGHTA and CDR2 FQGTGA come from the germline V gene. The CDR3 DNA reads TGTGCCAGCAGCTTGGGGTCCGGGACAGCATCGATGAACACTGAAGCTTTCTTT. The encoded protein is CASSLGSGTASMNTEAFF.

The rearrangement links TRBV14 to TRBJ2-1; possibly TRBD1 for D (6 bases). V shed 2 bases and J shed 7 bases, with 15 bases lying between them. The CDR3 runs to 15 residues. Germline assignment: CDR1 SGHDN and CDR2 FVKESK. CDR3 amino acids: CASSQSDRGINEQFF. The CDR3, as DNA: TGTGCCAGCAGCCAATCGGACAGAGGGATTAATGAGCAGTTCTTC.

Turning to this clone: The junction and the germline gene differ at one end; a read error may be behind it. The CDR3: CASSFAGSYNEQFF. Written as DNA, the CDR3 is TGTGCCAGCAGCTTTGCGGGGAGTTACAATGAGCAGTTCTTC. This chain links TRBV5-3 with TRBJ2-1, with D possibly TRBD2 on 6 matching bases. Being an ORF, TRBV5-3 has a function that is uncertain. This CDR3 region has 14 residues.

This clone was seen more than once but under ten times. V is TRBV10-1 and J is TRBJ1-1; TRBD1 is a possible D gene (5 bases). V lost 0 bases and J lost 8, with 13 bases in between. Germline-derived CDR1 and CDR2 are WNHNN and SYGVQD (reference sequence). The CDR3 consists of 14 residues. The chain's CDR3 is CASSESYGRVEAFF. Here the CDR3 DNA reads TGCGCCAGCAGTGAGTCATACGGCAGGGTCGAAGCTTTCTTT.

The J gene is TRBJ1-2, the V gene TRBV5-4; D ambiguous. Germline loops: CDR1 SGHNT, CDR2 YYREEE (reference sequence). CDR3 size: 11 residues. V lost 3 bases, J lost 2 bases, and 2 bases lay in between. The CDR3 loop is CASSSNYGYTF. In nucleotides, the CDR3 is TGTGCCAGCAGCTCAAACTATGGCTACACCTTC.

As to this clone: Lacking the conserved final phenylalanine or tryptophan, this CDR3 likely reflects a read error. Because the CDR3's place on the DNA is in doubt, the DNA is left out and the CDR3 is given as listed by TCRdb. The genes are TRBV5-1 and TRBJ2-7; TRBD1, the table's D call, was not compared with the DNA. The CDR3 is 12 residues long, counting both termini. Germline V gives CDR1 SGHRS, CDR2 YFSETQ. CDR3 protein: CASSPEGQGHTI.

This chain connects TRBV4-3 to TRBJ1-2; no reliable D call. Deletions cut 4 bases from V and 4 bases from J, with 13 bases between. The CDR3 consists of 14 residues. CDR1 and CDR2 from the germline V gene are LGHNA and YSLEER. Here the CDR3 reads CASSRRATSYGYTF. The CDR3, as DNA: TGCGCCAGCAGCCGAAGGGCGACTAGCTATGGCTACACCTTC.